A selection of T cell receptor beta chains follows, all from one sample in a study of blood T cell repertoires in COVID-19. Produced via immunoSEQ multiplex PCR; TCRdb's table is partial and in-frame only. This table has 40,000 to 50,000 clones, about 88% appearing once. The sequenced material came from peripheral blood. All receptors come from a middle-aged man with active COVID-19. Both conserved end residues are part of each CDR3. The D gene is left open where the match is weak. Size values are once, few and many counts, or a class for expanded clones, and some rows have none.

>NA|TRBJ2-5|TRBD2|TRBV2
TGTGCCAGCAGACTAGCGGGGGCACTACAAGAGACCCAGTACTTC
CASRLAGALQETQYF
>NA|TRBJ2-1|TRBD2|TRBV6-6
TGTGCCAGCAGACAACAGCGGGGGGGCCCCCATGAGCAGTTCTTC
CASRQQRGGPHEQFF
>NA|TRBJ2-1|TRBD2|TRBV11-2
TGTGCCAGCAGTTATACTAGCGTTTCCTACAATGAGCAGTTCTTC
CASSYTSVSYNEQFF
>NA|TRBJ1-5|TRBD1|TRBV29-1
TGCAGCGTACGACAGGGGAATCAGCCCCAGCATTTT
CSVRQGNQPQHF
>once|TRBJ1-4|NA|TRBV19
TGTGCCAGTAGTACCCTTTTGGGGGCCGGGGAAAAACTGTTTTTT
CASSTLLGAGEKLFF
>NA|TRBJ1-4|NA|TRBV5-6
TGTGCCAGCACCGACCGGGGGGCTGGGGAAAAACTGTTTTTT
CASTDRGAGEKLFF
>NA|TRBJ2-1|TRBD2|TRBV6-5
TGTGCCAGCAGTTACAAACGACTAGCGGGAGGAGGTGAGCAGTTCTTC
CASSYKRLAGGGEQFF
>few|TRBJ2-7|NA|TRBV5-1
TGCGCCAGCAGCTTGGCCAGTAGACATCTCTACGAGCAGTACTTC
CASSLASRHLYEQYF
>NA|TRBJ2-3|NA|TRBV5-1
TGCGCCAGCAGCCCCACCCCAGAGGCGCCTACTACGCAGTATTTT
CASSPTPEAPTTQYF
>few|TRBJ2-7|NA|TRBV6-6
TGTGCCAGCAGCACCCTCCAGACAGCACCCTACGAGCAGTACTTC
CASSTLQTAPYEQYF
>NA|TRBJ2-1|TRBD2|TRBV3-1/TRBV3-2
TGTGCCAGCAGCCAAAGCGGGGGAGGTAATGAGCAGTTCTTC
CASSQSGGGNEQFF
>NA|TRBJ1-1|NA|TRBV6-1
TGTGCCAGCAGTCCCCCCGTTAACACTGAAGCTTTCTTT
CASSPPVNTEAFF
>NA|TRBJ1-5|TRBD1|TRBV6-5
TGTGCCAGCACCCCGGACAGGGAAAATCAGCCCCAGCATTTT
CASTPDRENQPQHF
>NA|TRBJ2-1|TRBD1|TRBV28
TGTGCCAGCAGTGCCTCGGGACAGGGGGACCTACATCTCTACAATGAGCAGTTCTTC
CASSASGQGDLHLYNEQFF
>NA|TRBJ1-3|NA|TRBV15
TGTGCCACCAGCAGCTACGGGGGCTCTGGAAACACCATATATTTT
CATSSYGGSGNTIYF
>NA|TRBJ2-5|NA|TRBV10-3
TGTGCCATCAGTGATTTTGGCGGGACGCAAGAGACCCAGTACTTC
CAISDFGGTQETQYF
>few|TRBJ2-2|NA|TRBV10-1
TGCGCCAGCAGTGAGCAGGCAGGGGGGACCGGGGAGCTGTTTTTT
CASSEQAGGTGELFF
>once|TRBJ2-1|TRBD2|TRBV19
TGTGCCAGTAGTATCTCCCGGGGGGAGCGCGAGCAGTTCTTC
CASSISRGEREQFF
>NA|TRBJ2-3|TRBD1|TRBV9
TGTGCCAGCAGCGTAGAGGGGGCAGGGACCACAGATACGCAGTATTTT
CASSVEGAGTTDTQYF
>NA|TRBJ2-5|TRBD1|TRBV11-2
TGTGCCAGCAGCCCGGGGACAGCGATCGAAGAGACCCAGTACTTC
CASSPGTAIEETQYF
>NA|TRBJ1-1|NA|TRBV10-2
TGCGCCAGCAGTGAGCGGGGGGAGATCACTGAAGCTTTCTTT
CASSERGEITEAFF
>NA|TRBJ2-7|TRBD1|TRBV5-6
TGTGCCAGCAGCTTGTGGGGGACAGGAACGGGCGAGCAGTACTTC
CASSLWGTGTGEQYF
>NA|TRBJ2-1|TRBD1|TRBV5-4
TGTGCCAGCAGCTTGGGGGACAGCTTTTACAATGAGCAGTTCTTC
CASSLGDSFYNEQFF
>NA|TRBJ1-2|NA|TRBV28
TGTGCCAGCAGTTCGTCAGCTAACTATGGCTACACCTTC
CASSSSANYGYTF
>NA|TRBJ2-3|NA|TRBV5-1
TGCGCCAGCAGCTTGCCCGGGGAAGATACGCAGTATTTT
CASSLPGEDTQYF
>NA|TRBJ2-1|TRBD2|TRBV5-6
TGTGCCAGCAGGAAAGGACTAGCGGGATACAATGAGCAGTTCTTC
CASRKGLAGYNEQFF
>NA|TRBJ2-1|NA|TRBV12-5
TGTGCTAGTGGTTTCCAGAGGAATGAGCAGTTCTTC
CASGFQRNEQFF
>NA|TRBJ1-6|NA|TRBV7-2
TGTGCCAGCAGCTTAGTGGTCAGGTCCTATAATTCACCCCTCCACTTT
CASSLVVRSYNSPLHF
>NA|TRBJ2-5|NA|TRBV19
TGTGCCAGTAGTCCCCGTGGTCGGGGTCCAGAGACCCAGTACTTC
CASSPRGRGPETQYF
>NA|TRBJ1-5|NA|TRBV7-9
TGTGCCAGCAGCTTAGGGGGGGGACAGCCCCAGCATTTT
CASSLGGGQPQHF
>NA|TRBJ2-7|NA|TRBV19
TGTGCCAGTAGCAAACACGAGGACGGGAGCTACGAGCAGTACTTC
CASSKHEDGSYEQYF
>NA|TRBJ2-7|TRBD2|TRBV6-5
TGTGCCAGCAGTTACGGCGGGGGGGCAAGGGAGCAGTACTTC
CASSYGGGAREQYF
>NA|TRBJ2-7|TRBD2|TRBV18
TGTGCCAGCTCACCCGGGGGGGACGAGCAGTACTTC
CASSPGGDEQYF
>NA|TRBJ2-5|TRBD2|TRBV6-5
TGTGCCAGCAGTTACTCTGGACTAGCGGGACCAGAGACCCAGTACTTC
CASSYSGLAGPETQYF
>NA|TRBJ1-1|NA|TRBV19
TGTGCCAGTAGTACCCGACAGGAAGGCGCTGAAGCTTTCTTT
CASSTRQEGAEAFF
>NA|TRBJ2-7|NA|TRBV6-2/TRBV6-3
TGTGCCAGCAGTTACCTGTGGGGCAGGTCCAGATACGAGCAGTACTTC
CASSYLWGRSRYEQYF
>once|TRBJ1-2|TRBD1|TRBV18
TGTGCCAGCTCACCACCAACAGGGGGGTCTCACTATGGCTACACCTTC
CASSPPTGGSHYGYTF
>few|TRBJ2-7|NA|TRBV5-8
TGTGCCAGCAGCTTTACGGGAACTCCCTACGAGCAGTACTTC
CASSFTGTPYEQYF
>NA|TRBJ2-2|NA|TRBV9
TGTGCCAGCAGCGTACTTCAGGGCGGAACCGGGGAGCTGTTTTTT
CASSVLQGGTGELFF
>NA|TRBJ1-4|NA|TRBV4-3
TGCGCCAGCAGCCAAGCTGGGACATCCAAAGAAAAACTGTTTTTT
CASSQAGTSKEKLFF
>NA|TRBJ1-1|TRBD1|TRBV6-7
TGTGCCACCCGCCGCCAGGGGGACACTGAAGCTTTCTTT
CATRRQGDTEAFF
>NA|TRBJ1-1|TRBD1|TRBV5-6
TGTGCCAGCAGCTTGGGACAGGGCTACGTGGGAACTGAAGCTTTCTTT
CASSLGQGYVGTEAFF